These T cell receptor beta chains were read from a single sample in a study of blood T cell repertoires in COVID-19. The repertoire was sequenced with immunoSEQ multiplex PCR; TCRdb's copy has only in-frame clones and lacks some. The sample lists approximately 250,000 clones; approximately 82% were seen once. Specimen: peripheral blood. The receptors here all came from a woman aged 40-49 years who had recovered from COVID-19. The CDR3 runs from the conserved cysteine through the conserved F or W. D genes are given only for firm matches. The size field is filled for only some rows; it gives once, few, many or a size class.

clone_size	v_call	j_call	d_call	cdr3_nt	cdr3_aa
.	TRBV29-1	TRBJ1-2	.	TGCAGCGTGTATCGGTACTCTTACGGCTACACCTTC	CSVYRYSYGYTF
.	TRBV18	TRBJ1-5	TRBD1	TGTGCCAGCTCACCGGGGACAGGGGTCCATCAGCCCCAGCATTTT	CASSPGTGVHQPQHF
.	TRBV2	TRBJ1-1	TRBD1	TGTGCCAGCATGGGACAGGGTTCGGCGGAAGCTTTCTTT	CASMGQGSAEAFF
.	TRBV6-6	TRBJ1-3	.	TGTGCCAGCAGTTACTCCATGGCCTCTGGAAACACCATATATTTT	CASSYSMASGNTIYF
few	TRBV10-1	TRBJ1-1	TRBD1	TGCGCCAGCAGCTCCGGGACAGGGGTTCTTGAAGCTTTCTTT	CASSSGTGVLEAFF
.	TRBV6-2/TRBV6-3	TRBJ2-5	TRBD2	TGTGCCAGCAGCCTCGATGTAGCGGGGGCCGAGACCCAGTACTTC	CASSLDVAGAETQYF
.	TRBV18	TRBJ2-3	TRBD2	TGTGCCAGCTCACCGGAAACTAGCGGGGAGGGAGATACGCAGTATTTT	CASSPETSGEGDTQYF
few	TRBV5-4	TRBJ1-5	.	TGTGCCAGCAGCTTGGGAGAAAATCAGCCCCAGCATTTT	CASSLGENQPQHF
.	TRBV6-1	TRBJ2-3	TRBD2	TGTGCCAGCAGCGAATTAGCGGGGGGTTCCACAGATACGCAGTATTTT	CASSELAGGSTDTQYF
.	TRBV7-8	TRBJ1-2	TRBD1	TGTGCCAGCCACTCAATGGGGGACAGGGGGGTAGGAGGTGGCTACACCTTC	CASHSMGDRGVGGGYTF
.	TRBV6-6	TRBJ2-1	TRBD2	TGTGCCAGCAGTCCCATCCCGGGACTAGCGGGTATCAATGAGCAGTTCTTC	CASSPIPGLAGINEQFF
.	TRBV12-3/TRBV12-4	TRBJ2-1	.	TGTGCCAGCAGGAGGACTCCCCAAATTGAGCAGTTCTTC	CASRRTPQIEQFF
once	TRBV6-6	TRBJ1-4	TRBD1	TGTGCCAGCAGTCCCCGGACAGGGGGGAATGAACTGTTTTTT	CASSPRTGGNELFF
.	TRBV10-1	TRBJ2-3	.	TGCGCCAGCAGTACGACTGACACAGATACGCAGTATTTT	CASSTTDTDTQYF
.	TRBV3-1/TRBV3-2	TRBJ2-3	TRBD1	TGTGCCAGCAGCCAAGGTAGGCAGGGGGCCACAGATACGCAGTATTTT	CASSQGRQGATDTQYF
.	TRBV28	TRBJ2-7	.	TGTGCCAGCAGTTTCGGGAACTACGAGCAGTACTTC	CASSFGNYEQYF
.	TRBV9	TRBJ1-1	TRBD1	TGTGCCAGCAGCGAACCGGGACAGCCGAACACTGAAGCTTTCTTT	CASSEPGQPNTEAFF
few	TRBV7-2	TRBJ1-2	.	TGTGCCAGCAGCTTAGACGCGGGGGCTGTCTATGGCTACACCTTC	CASSLDAGAVYGYTF
.	TRBV6-5	TRBJ1-4	TRBD1	TGTGCCAGCACCTTCGGGACAGCTAATGAAAAACTGTTTTTT	CASTFGTANEKLFF
.	TRBV5-1	TRBJ2-1	TRBD2	TGCGCCAGCAGCTTAGGGACTAGCGGGGGCACTGAGCAGTTCTTC	CASSLGTSGGTEQFF
.	TRBV27	TRBJ1-2	.	TGTGCCAGCAGTCCAGGAACCCAGGGCTATGGCTACACCTTC	CASSPGTQGYGYTF
once	TRBV7-6	TRBJ2-1	TRBD1	TGTGCCAGCAGCTTAGTAGGTAAGACAGGGGGCTCCTACAATGAGCAGTTCTTC	CASSLVGKTGGSYNEQFF
.	TRBV15	TRBJ2-5	.	TGTGCCACCAGCAGAGGAGACAGGGAGACCCAGTACTTC	CATSRGDRETQYF
.	TRBV4-3	TRBJ2-2	.	TGCGCCAGCAGCCAAGATTTTCAGGCCGGGGAGCTGTTTTTT	CASSQDFQAGELFF
.	TRBV6-5	TRBJ1-1	.	TGTGCCAGCAGTTACCAACAGGGTGGTACTGAAGCTTTCTTT	CASSYQQGGTEAFF
.	TRBV7-2	TRBJ2-7	TRBD1	TGTGCCAGCAGCCCCCAGGGGGATACCGAGCAGTACTTC	CASSPQGDTEQYF
.	TRBV9	TRBJ1-6	.	TGTGCCAGCAGCGCTAGCTTCGACGCCGGAGGTTCACCCCTCCACTTT	CASSASFDAGGSPLHF
.	TRBV19	TRBJ2-6	.	TGTGCCAGTTATTCCGGGGCCAACGTCCTGACTTTC	CASYSGANVLTF
.	TRBV5-5	TRBJ1-6	TRBD1	TGTGCCAGCAGCTCGACAGGGGGCCCCTTCAATTCACCCCTCCACTTT	CASSSTGGPFNSPLHF
few	TRBV5-4	TRBJ1-2	TRBD1	TGTGCCAGCAGCCCAGGACAGGGCGGGAACTATGGCTACACCTTC	CASSPGQGGNYGYTF
once	TRBV7-2	TRBJ2-1	TRBD2	TGTGCCAGCAGCTCGTGGACTAGCGGGGGGGGAAATGAGCAGTTCTTC	CASSSWTSGGGNEQFF
.	TRBV5-6	TRBJ2-1	.	TGTGCCAGCAGCTTCCAGGATGAGCAGTTCTTC	CASSFQDEQFF
.	TRBV9	TRBJ2-2	.	TGTGCCAGCAGCGTAGTTCCAGGGGACCAGGTCAAAGGGGAGCTGTTTTTT	CASSVVPGDQVKGELFF
.	TRBV12-3/TRBV12-4	TRBJ1-2	.	TGTGCCAGCAGTTTAGCGCTTGGGGGGAGCTACACCTTC	CASSLALGGSYTF
.	TRBV19	TRBJ1-1	.	TGTGCCAGTAGTAGGACGGGGGGAACTGAAGCTTTCTTT	CASSRTGGTEAFF
.	TRBV2	TRBJ2-5	TRBD1	TGTGCCAGCAGCGACAGGGTCCAAGAGACCCAGTACTTC	CASSDRVQETQYF
.	TRBV7-6	TRBJ2-3	TRBD2	TGTGCCAGCAGCTTAGGACTAGCCGCGAGCACAGATACGCAGTATTTT	CASSLGLAASTDTQYF
.	TRBV5-1	TRBJ1-2	.	TGCGCCAGCAGCCCATACAGGGATGGCTACACCTTC	CASSPYRDGYTF
.	TRBV6-5	TRBJ1-3	.	TGTGCCAGCAGTTACAGTTTGTCGACTACTGGAAACACCATATATTTT	CASSYSLSTTGNTIYF
once	TRBV9	TRBJ2-7	.	TGTGCCAGCAGCGTGGCCACAAGTTACGAGCAGTACTTC	CASSVATSYEQYF
.	TRBV30	TRBJ1-5	.	TGTGCCTGGACGGGACATAGCAATCAGCCCCAGCATTTT	CAWTGHSNQPQHF
.	TRBV7-9	TRBJ1-2	TRBD1	TGTGCCAGCAGCTCCCGGGACAGGGGGCCGGAGGGTGGCTACACCTTC	CASSSRDRGPEGGYTF
.	TRBV20-1	TRBJ2-5	TRBD1	TGCAGTGCTAGTACAATAGACGCGTCACAGGGGCCAGTCTACCAAGAGACCCAGTACTTC	CSASTIDASQGPVYQETQYF
.	TRBV7-2	TRBJ2-2	TRBD1	TGTGCCAGCAGCGAGTGGACAGGCGTTCGGGGGGAGCTGTTTTTT	CASSEWTGVRGELFF
.	TRBV7-9	TRBJ1-1	.	TGTGCCAGCAGCTTAGACAGGGACACTGAAGCTTTCTTT	CASSLDRDTEAFF
once	TRBV6-5	TRBJ2-1	TRBD2	TGTGCCAGCAGTTCCACTAGCGGGGGGGCCGATGAGCAGTTCTTC	CASSSTSGGADEQFF
.	TRBV3-1/TRBV3-2	TRBJ2-7	TRBD1	TGTGCCAGCACGACGGGCAGGGGGCTGAACGAGCAGTACTTC	CASTTGRGLNEQYF
few	TRBV18	TRBJ2-3	TRBD2	TGTGCCAGCTCACCCCTTACTAGCGGGGGGTCGACTAGCACAGATACGCAGTATTTT	CASSPLTSGGSTSTDTQYF
.	TRBV19	TRBJ1-2	.	TGTGCCAGTAGGCTCGGGGGGGGCTATGGCTACACCTTC	CASRLGGGYGYTF